This T cell receptor beta chain is drawn from a study of blood T cell repertoires in COVID-19 (dated by TCRdb to about 2020). As for the study more broadly: Collaborator samples came from the United States, Italy and Spain and covered acute and convalescent phases of COVID-19. The prospective study material was composed of cDNA or gDNA derived from T cells, B-cell-depleted T cells, or PBMCs. The dataset comprised deeply sampled blood TCRbeta repertoires from subjects exposed to, actively infected with, or recovered from COVID-19. The repertoires were made available in a free public database intended to serve as a resource for research on the immune response to SARS-CoV-2. Samples were obtained from the ongoing ImmuneRACE study (first 160 participants) and from 1,254 subjects provided by 6 global collaborators. A de-identified subject ID, COVID-19 status, age in years and sex were almost always included in the sample metadata. Where HLA class I and class II types were available, the types were taken from metadata supplied by the sample provider, not from assay-based typing.

The CDR3 has 16 amino acids, counting the end cysteine and phenylalanine. Only CDR3 DNA is held: 48 bases, read in frame from base 1. From V the trimming removes 5 bases and from J it removes 2 bases, while the gene matches leave 11 bases of the junction unaccounted for. Via the germline V gene (reference sequence), CDR1 is LNHDA and CDR2 SQIVND. Study-wide conclusions, independent of this receptor: Clinical and demographic metadata were provided uncurated, with the amount varying by source and participant.

Comment on this clone: Its cognate antigen has yet to be identified. The record has no base qualities; no much larger clone is one base away.

The immunoSEQ Assay, a bias-controlled multiplex PCR, was used to amplify TCRbeta CDR3 regions from genomic DNA. Per the original workflow: Within the assay, amplification of reference gene primers was used to estimate how many nucleated cells each sample contained. To quantify the absolute abundance of each unique TCRbeta CDR3 rearrangement, sequence reads were collapsed and filtered. For each sample, productive Simpson clonality was calculated as the square root of Simpson's diversity index across productive rearrangements. TCRdb re-hosts the immuneACCESS table, in-frame sequences only. Its copies lack some clones; in the studies checked, an unresolved V gene accounts for under half of them, and the cause for the rest is not known. V and J calls and clone size are those listed in that table; D and trimming were worked out from the DNA. This sample comprises fewer than 450,000 clones, 88% of them detected only once. Roughly 2% of the sample goes to the ten largest clones.

Enrolling through a virtual design, the prospective study's participants ranged in age from roughly 18 to 95 years and lived across more than 20 United States geographic areas. In the prospective study, cohorts were assigned on the basis of participant-reported clinical history obtained from a screening survey and a study questionnaire. Each participant in the prospective study had whole blood, serum and a nasopharyngeal or oropharyngeal swab collected by mobile phlebotomists. Prospective study participants could optionally give additional blood draws and questionnaires over an approximately 2-month period. Before DNA extraction, prospective study blood samples were shipped either frozen or at room temperature.

The TCR was taken from a woman aged 35 to 49 with acute COVID-19. The chain is made from TRBV19 and TRBJ1-2, and 7 junctional nucleotides match TRBD1. The sequencing sample was made of PBMCs or T cells enriched from blood (not recorded which). This receptor has the CDR3 CASSANRGVQNYGYTF. The nucleotides read TGTGCCAGTAGTGCTAACAGGGGAGTCCAGAACTATGGCTACACCTTC.